This T cell receptor (beta chain) was obtained from a study of blood T cell repertoires in COVID-19. Study-level background: Sample material is recorded as cDNA or gDNA derived from T cells, B-cell-depleted T cells, or PBMCs.

Data came from immunoSEQ multiplex PCR; TCRdb stores just in-frame clones and leaves some out. The sample lists under 300,000 clones, 85% to 90% occurring once. Germline V gives CDR1 SEHNR, CDR2 FQNEAQ (reference sequence). V gave up 3 bases and J gave up 1 base, with 12 bases separating them. CDR3 length: 15 residues. This chain joins TRBV7-9 and TRBJ1-1, with no clear D. The sample consisted of peripheral blood. The receptor was isolated from a woman aged 25 to 39 with COVID-19, enrolled during active disease. CDR3: CASSFGLGANTEAFF. Here the CDR3 DNA reads TGTGCCAGCAGCTTTGGGCTTGGCGCGAACACTGAAGCTTTCTTT.